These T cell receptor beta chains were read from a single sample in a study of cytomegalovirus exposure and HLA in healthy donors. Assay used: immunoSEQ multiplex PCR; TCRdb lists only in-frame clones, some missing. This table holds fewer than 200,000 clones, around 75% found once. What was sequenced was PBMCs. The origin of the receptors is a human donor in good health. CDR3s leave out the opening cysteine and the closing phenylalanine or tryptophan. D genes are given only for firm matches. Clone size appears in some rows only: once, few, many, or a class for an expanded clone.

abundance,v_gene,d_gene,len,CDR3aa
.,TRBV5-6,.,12,ASSLVGAGNTIY
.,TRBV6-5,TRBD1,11,ASSQTGGSPLH
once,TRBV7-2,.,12,ASRPVGAGNTIY
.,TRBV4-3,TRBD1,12,ASSLTGGNSPLH
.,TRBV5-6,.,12,ASSLAPTDWGYT
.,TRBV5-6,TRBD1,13,ASSSTGQGAIALF
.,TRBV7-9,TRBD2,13,SSRAAGGDNYEQY
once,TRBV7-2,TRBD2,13,ASSRGLAGKETQY
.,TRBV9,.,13,ASTPWGGAGDTQY
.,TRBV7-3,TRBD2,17,ASSPHVGGGTSSYNEQF
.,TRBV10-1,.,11,ASSEAGADTQY
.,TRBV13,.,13,ASSEGQRQNYGYT
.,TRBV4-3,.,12,ASSGGLAQETQY
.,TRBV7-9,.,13,ASSLGVPGSEEQY
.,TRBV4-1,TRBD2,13,ASSPQRGHTGELF
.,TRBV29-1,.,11,SVCRSSDTEAF
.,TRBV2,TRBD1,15,ASPSHYDRGPYNEQF
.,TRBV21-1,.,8,ASTYNEQF
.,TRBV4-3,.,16,ASSQAPYRAGPSYEQY
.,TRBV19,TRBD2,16,ASSTGLAGGPWQETQY
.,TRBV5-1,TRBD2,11,ASSFRGGETQY
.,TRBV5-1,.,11,ASSSTGNTEAF
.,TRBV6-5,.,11,ASSPTRLDKQY
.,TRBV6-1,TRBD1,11,ASSPDRYSPLH
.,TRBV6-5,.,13,ASSYSGDSLNSQY
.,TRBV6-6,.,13,ASSSDRLHLDTQY